This entry lists 21 T cell receptor beta chains sequenced from one sample in a study of regulatory T cells in long-lasting Graves disease. As to time point: persistent/refractory GD, antithyroid drugs over 5 years with positive TRAb. PBMC-extracted RNA yielded the TCR library. In building TCR beta libraries, iRepertoire HTBI primers were used together with Arm-PCR of CDR3 regions. TCRdb used MiXCR to reprocess the multiplex PCR reads, holding one entry per CDR3 protein. This sample yields approximately 440,000 distinct CDR3 sequences, of which about a quarter are seen a single time; approximately 28% belongs to the top ten. This sample comprised peripheral blood mononuclear cells (PBMCs), obtained when the disease was refractory, from a patient treated with antithyroid drugs. These receptors all come from a female donor with Graves disease.

There are a few counts of this clonotype. The chain combines TRBV28 with TRBJ2-3; D is tentatively TRBD1 or TRBD2 (5 bases each). Trimming cost V 7 bases and J 2 bases, with 13 bases left between them. The germline gives CDR1 MDHEN, CDR2 SYDVKM. This CDR3 comprises 14 residues. CDR3 sequence: CASKGPSVTDTQYF. The CDR3 nucleotides are TGTGCCAGCAAGGGACCTTCGGTCACAGATACGCAGTATTTT.

This clonotype was counted at least ten times. V is TRBV2 and J is TRBJ2-2; D is unclear. V lost 6 bases and J 1 base, leaving 6 bases between the germline ends. Germline CDR1 is SNHLY and CDR2 is FYNNEI. CDR3 length equals 13 residues. The CDR3 is CASSLQNTGELFF. CDR3 DNA: TGTGCCAGCAGCTTACAGAACACCGGGGAGCTGTTTTTT. Full variable domain (missing parts from reference TRBV2 and TRBJ2-2): EPEVTQTPSHQVTQMGQEVILRCVPISNHLYFYWYRQILGQKVEFLVSFYNNEISEKSEIFDDQFSVERPDGSNFTLKIRSTKLEDSAMYFCASSLQNTGELFFGEGSRLTVL.

This clonotype turned up a few times. The chain has TRBV5-1 and TRBJ2-7, with D possibly matching TRBD1 (6 bases). With 7 bases removed from V and 0 bases from J, the gap between germline ends came to 20 bases. Germline CDR1 SGHRS, CDR2 YFSETQ. The CDR3 has 16 amino acids. The DNA of the CDR3 is TGCGCCAGCTCCCTGAAGACAGGCGGTATCTCCTACGAGCAGTACTTC. It specifies CASSLKTGGISYEQYF.

This clonotype has a count of ten or more. CDR3 region: CASSGPKGETQYF. The CDR3 DNA follows: TGTGCCAGCAGCGGGCCCAAGGGAGAGACCCAGTACTTC. V usage is TRBV6-1 and J usage is TRBJ2-5; D uncertain. With 6 bases removed from V and 4 bases from J, the gap between germline ends came to 12 bases. The CDR3 runs to 13 residues. The germline gives CDR1 MNHNS, CDR2 SASEGT.

In its sample, this clonotype was seen a few times. V usage is TRBV7-2 and J usage is TRBJ2-4, with TRBD1 identical over 7 bases. The germline V gene encodes CDR1 SGHTA and CDR2 FQGNSA. The CDR3 sequence is 16 residues long. Trimming took 5 bases from V and 6 from J; bases not matched to a gene: 13. The DNA for the CDR3 is TGTGCCAGCAGCCCATCATCCCGGACAGGACGAAACATTCAGTACTTC. Protein sequence: CASSPSSRTGRNIQYF. Drawing the rest from reference TRBV7-2 and TRBJ2-4, the complete variable domain is GAGVSQSPSNKVTEKGKDVELRCDPISGHTALYWYRQSLGQGLEFLIYFQGNSAPDKSGLPSDRFSAERTGGSVSTLTIQRTQQEDSAVYLCASSPSSRTGRNIQYFGAGTRLSVL.

Only a few counts were recorded for this clonotype. This chain joins TRBV5-1 and TRBJ2-5; D might be TRBD1 (5 bases). CDR3 length equals 12 residues. Germline CDR1 SGHRS, CDR2 YFSETQ. With 5 bases removed from V and 2 bases from J, the gap between germline ends came to 7 bases. The CDR3 is CASRRQQETQYF. CDR3 nucleotides: TGCGCCAGCAGAAGACAGCAAGAGACCCAGTACTTC.

This clonotype was picked up many times. This CDR3 reads CASSSTGGNTEAFF. The CDR3 nucleotides read TGTGCCAGCAGTTCCACAGGGGGCAACACTGAAGCTTTCTTT. This chain uses TRBV7-3 with TRBJ1-1, with 9 bases matching TRBD1. The CDR3 totals 14 residues. V shed 6 bases and J 2 bases; nucleotides not matched to a gene: 4. The germline CDR1 and CDR2 sequences are SGHTA and FQGTGA.

A few counts support this clonotype. The rearrangement uses TRBV30 and TRBJ2-5; a weak D match, TRBD2 (6 bases). The CDR3 runs 14 residues. V was trimmed by 7 bases and J by 1 base, leaving 16 bases between them. Germline V gene data show CDR1 as GTSNPN and CDR2 as SVGIG (reference sequence). The CDR3 region is CASESGGVQETQYF. The CDR3 region has the DNA TGTGCCTCCGAATCTGGAGGGGTCCAAGAGACCCAGTACTTC.

This rearrangement joins TRBV30 to TRBJ2-7, with TRBD1 as a possible D gene (6 bases). Trimming removed 5 bases at V and 3 bases at J, with 14 bases between. Germline V lookup: CDR1 GTSNPN, CDR2 SVGIG (reference sequence). The CDR3 spans 13 residues. In DNA form, the CDR3 reads TGTGCCTGGCAATCAGGACAGCTCTACGAGCAGTACTTC. Translation: CAWQSGQLYEQYF.

The genes are TRBV5-1 and TRBJ2-7, with TRBD2 as a possible D gene (5 bases). Germline CDR1 SGHRS, CDR2 YFSETQ. The CDR3 runs 15 residues. Trimming left V 0 bases short and J 3 bases short, with 13 bases between. This CDR3 is CASSLAGAALYEQYF. The CDR3, as DNA: TGCGCCAGCAGCTTGGCCGGAGCGGCCCTCTACGAGCAGTACTTC.

The gene calls are TRBV20-1 and TRBJ2-7, with 7 bases identical to TRBD2. The germline CDR1 and CDR2 sequences are DFQATT and SNEGSKA (reference sequence). The CDR3 runs to 11 residues. V was pared by 4 bases and J by 9 bases, with 6 bases of the junction left unmatched. CDR3 sequence reads: CSANTWEGQYF. CDR3 bases: TGCAGTGCTAATACATGGGAGGGGCAGTACTTC.

This clonotype was seen a handful of times. The chain links TRBV6-5 to TRBJ2-2; D remains ambiguous. Trimming pared 0 bases from V and 7 bases from J, leaving 9 bases between. This CDR3 has 14 residues. Germline V lookup: CDR1 MNHEY, CDR2 SVGAGI. CDR3 loop: CASSYSGVNGELFF. The CDR3 coding sequence is TGTGCCAGCAGTTACTCTGGGGTTAACGGGGAGCTGTTTTTT.

This clonotype has a handful of counts. The chain employs TRBV5-1 and TRBJ1-2, with 7 bases matching TRBD1. Germline trimming cut 0 bases from V and 7 bases from J; bases unmatched to any gene: 6. Germline V CDR1 and CDR2: SGHRS, YFSETQ. The CDR3 spans 14 residues. The DNA of the CDR3 is TGCGCCAGCAGCTTGGGACAGGGTATGAGTGGCTACACCTTC. Its protein product is CASSLGQGMSGYTF.

This clonotype was detected a few times. This chain joins TRBV7-8 and TRBJ2-5; maybe TRBD1 (6 bases). The CDR3 consists of 19 residues. V lost 2 bases to trimming and J lost 2 bases, with 24 bases between them. Germline assignment: CDR1 SGHVS and CDR2 FQNEAQ. The CDR3 coding sequence is TGTGCCAGCAGCTTACGGTTAGGACAGCCAGATTCCTCTCAAGAGACCCAGTACTTC. Residues: CASSLRLGQPDSSQETQYF.

The chain combines TRBV5-6 with TRBJ2-6; D is tentatively TRBD1 or TRBD2 (6 bases each). The CDR3 has 18 amino acids. Trimming stripped 4 bases from V and 0 bases from J, with 17 bases between. Germline CDR1 and CDR2: SGHDT and YYEEEE. The CDR3 DNA is TGTGCCAGCAGCCTGGGAGGACAGACTCTCTCTGGGGCCAACGTCCTGACTTTC. It specifies CASSLGGQTLSGANVLTF.

The chain uses TRBV14 and TRBJ1-1; D perhaps matches TRBD1 (6 bases). Trimming removed 1 base from V and 6 bases from J, with 12 bases in between. The CDR3 is 14 residues long. Per germline, CDR1 SGHDN and CDR2 FVKESK. CDR3 residues: CASSQAQGYSEAFF. CDR3 in DNA: TGTGCCAGCAGCCAAGCCCAGGGGTACTCTGAAGCTTTCTTT. Using reference TRBV14 and TRBJ1-1 for the parts outside the CDR3, the full variable domain is EAGVTQFPSHSVIEKGQTVTLRCDPISGHDNLYWYRRVMGKEIKFLLHFVKESKQDESGMPNNRFLAERTGGTYSTLKVQPAELEDSGVYFCASSQAQGYSEAFFGQGTRLTVV.

The J gene is TRBJ2-4, the V gene TRBV6-2 or TRBV6-3; 7 bases map to TRBD2. Germline V gene data show CDR1 as MNHEY and CDR2 as SVGEGT. The V segment lost 2 bases and the J segment 6 bases; nucleotides outside the gene matches: 7. This CDR3 is built from 15 residues. The CDR3, as DNA: TGTGCCAGCAGTTACGAGGGAGGGCCCTCAAACATTCAGTACTTC. Translating gives CASSYEGGPSNIQYF.

A single count supports this clonotype. A clone one base away is much larger, so this may be a read error. This CDR3 reads CASSPAQGELSFRPQHF. For the CDR3, the DNA is TGTGCCAGCAGTCCTGCGCAGGGGGAGTTGAGCTTTCGGCCCCAGCATTTT. J is TRBJ1-5 and V is TRBV6-1; TRBD1 agrees at 7 bases. In germline, CDR1 is MNHNS, CDR2 SASEGT. This CDR3 spans 17 amino acids. J gave up 9 bases and V 5 bases, and 19 bases lay outside the gene matches.

This chain links TRBV6-2 or TRBV6-3 with TRBJ2-1; 15 bases are a match to TRBD2. Trimming cost V 5 bases and J 9 bases; bases outside gene matches: 5. The CDR3 spans 15 residues. Per the germline V gene, CDR1 is MNHEY and CDR2 is SVGEGT. The CDR3 DNA follows: TGTGCCAGCAGTCGACCGGGACTAGCGGGGGGTGAGCAGTTCTTC. Translating gives CASSRPGLAGGEQFF.

The chain has TRBV6-1 and TRBJ1-5, with D possibly TRBD1 on 6 matching bases. This CDR3 region has 18 residues. The germline CDR1 and CDR2 sequences are MNHNS and SASEGT. V lost 6 bases and J 2 bases, leaving 23 bases between the germline ends. The CDR3 nucleotides are TGTGCCAGCAGGCAACTCGGACAGATTTGGTACGGCAATCAGCCCCAGCATTTT. Amino acids: CASRQLGQIWYGNQPQHF.

This clonotype has a count of ten or more. The V call is TRBV28, the J call TRBJ2-2; 11 bases agree with TRBD1. The ends lost 6 bases at V and 7 bases at J; junction bases unmatched: 10. Per the germline V gene, CDR1 is MDHEN and CDR2 is SYDVKM. This CDR3 is 16 amino acids long. The CDR3 DNA follows: TGTGCCAGCAGGCGTAGGACAGGGGGCGTTAGCGGGGAGCTGTTTTTT. It encodes CASRRRTGGVSGELFF.